This T cell receptor (beta chain) was documented in a study of T-cell reconstitution after alpha-beta-depleted transplantation in children. Preparing the TCRbeta library involved the use of unique molecular identifiers. TCRdb re-called the PCR reads through MiXCR, storing one row per CDR3 protein. This sample has around 370,000 distinct CDR3 sequences, with about 9.4% found just once. Germline CDR1 is DFQATT and CDR2 is SNEGSKA (reference sequence). Unmatched junction bases numbered 9, after V lost 6 bases and J lost 7 bases. The CDR3 consists of 15 residues. This clonotype was detected many times. The specimen was PBMCs from the stem cell graft donor, collected from the stem cell graft. This TCR was sampled from a human donor who donated a stem cell graft to a child with acute lymphoblastic leukemia. J is TRBJ2-1 and V is TRBV20-1; 13 nucleotides match TRBD2. CDR3 residues: CSARLPGLAGNEQFF. The CDR3 bases are TGCAGTGCAAGACTCCCGGGACTAGCGGGGAATGAGCAGTTCTTC.